The 22 T cell receptor beta chains presented below share a single source sample, sequenced in a study of early T cells in non-severe SARS-CoV-2 infection. TCRdb reprocessed the 5' RACE reads with MiXCR, giving one entry per CDR3 protein. Among some 28,000 distinct CDR3 sequences, under 6% were seen once, and the ten largest hold less than 6.5%. The sample consisted of whole blood. The receptors were gathered from an adult who was a healthcare worker with PCR-confirmed SARS-CoV-2 infection or an uninfected control (not recorded which).

This clonotype is medium-sized in the sample. The chain combines TRBV18 with TRBJ2-3; D is unresolved. Trimming took off 2 bases at V and 3 bases at J, with 3 bases between the two ends. The CDR3 runs to 12 residues. Germline assignment: CDR1 KGHSH and CDR2 LQKENI. Here the CDR3 DNA reads TGTGCCAGCTCACCAACGACAGATACGCAGTATTTT. This gives the protein CASSPTTDTQYF.

The table lists this clonotype with many counts. The chain uses TRBV29-1 and TRBJ2-1; 7 bases fit TRBD2. The V and J ends lost 7 bases and 2 bases, in that order; junction bases with no gene match: 2. The V gene's germline CDR1 is SQVTM and CDR2 ANQGSEA. The CDR3 is 12 residues long. The CDR3 reads CSAGGTYNEQFF. CDR3 DNA sequence: TGCAGCGCGGGGGGTACCTACAATGAGCAGTTCTTC.

This clonotype was counted ten times or more. The chain links TRBV7-2 to TRBJ1-6; TRBD1 agrees at 11 bases. The V and J ends lost 5 bases and 10 bases, in that order; junction bases with no gene match: 13. This CDR3 contains 17 residues. CDR1 and CDR2 from the germline V gene are SGHTA and FQGNSA. The CDR3 protein is CASSPRTGQGGNSPLHF. In DNA, the CDR3 is TGTGCCAGCAGCCCACGCACGGGACAGGGGGGTAACTCACCCCTCCACTTT.

This clonotype has a handful of counts. This rearrangement joins TRBV4-2 to TRBJ2-5; 15 bases agree with TRBD2. J was trimmed by 4 bases and V by 2 bases; bases with no gene match: 8. This CDR3 is built from 18 residues. Per the germline V gene, CDR1 is LGHNA and CDR2 is YNFKEQ. CDR3 nucleotide sequence: TGTGCCAGCAGCCAAATACTTAGGACTAGCGGGGGGGCAGAGACCCAGTACTTC. Translating gives CASSQILRTSGGAETQYF.

In its sample, this clonotype was seen many times. V is TRBV12-3 or TRBV12-4 and J is TRBJ2-1; no clear D gene. The V end was cut by 4 bases, the J end by 6 bases, with 22 bases between. The CDR3 consists of 17 residues. CDR3 in DNA: TGTGCCAGCAGTTCAACCCCATCTAGTATGCTTGGCAATGAGCAGTTCTTC. Translation gives CASSSTPSSMLGNEQFF.

The sample holds a few counts of this clonotype. This chain joins TRBV20-1 and TRBJ1-1; 7 bases fit TRBD1. The CDR3 loop spans 15 amino acids. Germline V gene sequence: CDR1 DFQATT, CDR2 SNEGSKA (reference sequence). After removal of 0 bases from V and 2 bases from J, the junction contained 6 bases not matched to a gene. In nucleotides, the CDR3 is TGCAGTGCTAGAGAAGGGACAGTACCCAACACTGAAGCTTTCTTT. This encodes CSAREGTVPNTEAFF.

This clonotype has a handful of counts. This chain joins TRBV29-1 and TRBJ1-2; the match to TRBD1 covers 7 bases. The CDR3 covers 11 residues. Germline values: CDR1 SQVTM, CDR2 ANQGSEA. The V segment lost 4 bases and the J segment 6 bases; nucleotides outside the gene matches: 2. The CDR3 nucleotides are TGCAGCGTTGCACAGGGGAATGGCTACACCTTC. Translating it yields CSVAQGNGYTF.

This clonotype was detected ten times or more. CDR3 DNA sequence: TGTGCCAGCAGCTTGGGGTCGACCTACAATGAGCAGTTCTTC. It codes for CASSLGSTYNEQFF. V usage is TRBV5-8 and J usage is TRBJ2-1; D is undetermined. Germline assignment: CDR1 SGHTS and CDR2 YDEGEE. V was shortened by 0 bases and J by 2 bases, with 6 bases between the two germline ends. The CDR3 consists of 14 residues. Together with reference TRBV5-8 and TRBJ2-1, the CDR3 gives the full variable domain: EAGVTQSPTHLIKTRGQQATLRCSPISGHTSVYWYQQALGLGLQFLLWYDEGEERNRGNFPPRFSGRQFPNYSSELNVNALELEDSALYLCASSLGSTYNEQFFGPGTRLTVL.

The sample holds a few counts of this clonotype. The chain uses TRBV29-1 and TRBJ2-1; 7 bases map to TRBD2. With 3 bases clipped from V and 0 bases from J, the junction kept 5 bases outside the gene matches. Germline assignment: CDR1 SQVTM and CDR2 ANQGSEA. The CDR3 is made up of 15 amino acids. The CDR3: CSVDISSGSYNEQFF. CDR3 bases: TGCAGCGTTGACATCTCTAGCGGCTCCTACAATGAGCAGTTCTTC.

This clonotype was counted ten times or more. J is TRBJ1-5 and V is TRBV5-5, with 7 bases that match TRBD1. With V trimmed by 0 bases and J by 3 bases, 3 bases remained unmatched. CDR1 is SGHKS, CDR2 YYEKEE, per germline (reference sequence). The CDR3 has 15 residues. This chain's CDR3 is CASSLGTGVNQPQHF. In nucleotides, the CDR3 is TGTGCCAGCAGCTTGGGCACAGGGGTCAATCAGCCCCAGCATTTT.

This clonotype came up many times. V and J are TRBV20-1 and TRBJ2-2; 9 bases line up with TRBD2. After removal of 2 bases from V and 3 bases from J, the junction contained 4 bases not matched to a gene. The CDR3 totals 15 residues. The germline gives CDR1 DFQATT, CDR2 SNEGSKA (reference sequence). The CDR3 DNA sequence: TGCAGTGCTAGACGCGGGGGGGCCGACACCGGGGAGCTGTTTTTT. Translating it yields CSARRGGADTGELFF.

This clonotype was detected many times. The rearrangement uses TRBV11-2 and TRBJ2-3; D gene unclear. V lost 2 bases and J 5 bases, leaving 8 bases between the germline ends. Germline V lookup: CDR1 SGHAT, CDR2 FQNNGV. The CDR3 sequence is 13 residues long. Here the CDR3 DNA reads TGTGCCAGCAGCTTAAACCAGGAAGATACGCAGTATTTT. Protein: CASSLNQEDTQYF.

This clonotype was picked up many times. The chain recombines TRBV10-3 with TRBJ1-5; 9 nucleotides match TRBD1. This CDR3 comprises 16 residues. CDR1 and CDR2 (germline): ENHRY, SYGVKD. V lost 0 bases, J lost 2 bases, and 2 bases stayed unmatched. The CDR3 region has the DNA TGTGCCATCAGTGAGTCCCGACAGGGGGGCAATCAGCCCCAGCATTTT. It encodes CAISESRQGGNQPQHF.

This clonotype was recorded at least ten times. The rearrangement links TRBV27 to TRBJ2-1; a weak D match, TRBD1 (7 bases). This CDR3 contains 16 residues. CDR1 and CDR2 from the germline V gene are MNHEY and SMNVEV (reference sequence). Trimming removed 5 bases from V and 4 bases from J, with 18 bases in between. The chain's CDR3 is CASSPYRGLIYNEQFF. CDR3 DNA sequence: TGTGCCAGCAGTCCCTACAGGGGACTCATTTACAATGAGCAGTTCTTC.

This clonotype was observed at least ten times. This chain joins TRBV7-9 and TRBJ2-1; 13 nucleotides match TRBD2. Trimming at V came to 6 bases and at J to 7 bases, leaving 6 bases not matched to a gene. This CDR3 is 15 amino acids long. Germline V gene lookup returns CDR1 SEHNR and CDR2 FQNEAQ (reference sequence). CDR3 coding DNA: TGTGCCAGCAGGCGGACTAGCGGGAGTAAGAATGAGCAGTTCTTC. This codes for CASRRTSGSKNEQFF.

Relative to its sample, this clonotype is medium-sized. The chain recombines TRBV28 with TRBJ2-2, with a possible D match to TRBD1 (5 bases). Germline CDR1 MDHEN, CDR2 SYDVKM. This CDR3 spans 17 amino acids. V dropped 3 bases and J dropped 0 bases, with 14 bases sitting between them. The CDR3 here is CASSFPGLSSNTGELFF. The CDR3 nucleotides are TGTGCCAGCAGTTTTCCAGGGCTCTCTTCGAACACCGGGGAGCTGTTTTTT.

This clonotype was observed a handful of times. The chain employs TRBV4-3 and TRBJ2-7, with a possible D match to TRBD1 (5 bases). The ends were cut back, 3 bases at V and 3 bases at J, with 15 bases in the middle. CDR3 length: 15 amino acids. Germline V gene sequence: CDR1 LGHNA, CDR2 YSLEER. The chain's CDR3 is CASSQQGGLGYEQYF. CDR3 nucleotides: TGCGCCAGCAGCCAGCAGGGTGGCTTGGGCTACGAGCAGTACTTC.

This clonotype was counted many times. The chain employs TRBV20-1 and TRBJ2-3; 10 nucleotides agree with TRBD2. Germline-derived CDR1 and CDR2 are DFQATT and SNEGSKA (reference sequence). This CDR3 comprises 16 residues. Trimming cost V 0 bases and J 4 bases; bases outside gene matches: 7. This chain's CDR3 is CSARDPLAGAADTQYF. The CDR3 DNA reads as TGCAGTGCTAGAGACCCCCTAGCGGGAGCAGCAGATACGCAGTATTTT.

This clonotype was recorded a few times. The V gene is TRBV7-9, the J gene TRBJ2-5; D not certain. From germline, CDR1 is SEHNR and CDR2 FQNEAQ (reference sequence). This CDR3 is built from 15 residues. V was trimmed by 0 bases and J by 3 bases, leaving 11 bases between them. This CDR3 reads CASSLAGRIEETQYF. The CDR3 DNA sequence: TGTGCCAGCAGCTTAGCGGGAAGGATCGAAGAGACCCAGTACTTC.

The table lists this clonotype with many counts. The rearrangement joins TRBV12-2 to TRBJ2-5; no check of the table's D call, TRBD1, against the DNA was made. TRBV12-2 is assigned pseudogene status. The CDR3 consists of 11 residues. The CDR3 DNA is TGTGCAAGTCGCCCCCGGAAGACCCAGTACTTC. This codes for CASRPRKTQYF.

There are many counts of this clonotype. DNA for the CDR3: TGTGCCAGCACCCGGGACAGGGGCCCACCAGGTGGCTACACCTTC. Translated, it gives CASTRDRGPPGGYTF. The chain joins TRBV6-1 to TRBJ1-2, with 10 bases identical to TRBD1. J was trimmed by 7 bases and V by 7 bases; bases with no gene match: 12. CDR1 and CDR2 from the germline V gene are MNHNS and SASEGT. This CDR3 contains 15 residues.

On this clonotype: A much more abundant neighbour one base away suggests this may be a read error. The chain is built from TRBV6-2 or TRBV6-3 and TRBJ1-5; D unresolved. The CDR3 spans 15 residues. Germline-derived CDR1 and CDR2 are MNHEY and SVGEGT. V was shortened by 0 bases and J by 6 bases, with 12 bases between the two germline ends. The CDR3 here is CASSYSRRVAQPQHF. The CDR3, as DNA: TGTGCCAGCAGTTACTCGAGGAGGGTAGCTCAGCCCCAGCATTTT.